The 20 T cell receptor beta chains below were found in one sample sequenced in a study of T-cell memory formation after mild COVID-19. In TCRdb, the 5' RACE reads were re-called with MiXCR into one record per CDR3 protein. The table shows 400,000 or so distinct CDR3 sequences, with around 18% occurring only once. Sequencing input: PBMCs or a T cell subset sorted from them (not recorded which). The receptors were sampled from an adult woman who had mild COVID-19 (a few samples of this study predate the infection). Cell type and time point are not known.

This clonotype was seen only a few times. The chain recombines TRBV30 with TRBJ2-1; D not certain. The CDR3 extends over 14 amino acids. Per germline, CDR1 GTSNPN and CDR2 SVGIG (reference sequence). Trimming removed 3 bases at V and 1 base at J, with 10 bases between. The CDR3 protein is CAWSWRNSYNEQFF. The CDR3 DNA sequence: TGTGCCTGGAGCTGGCGCAATTCCTACAATGAGCAGTTCTTC.

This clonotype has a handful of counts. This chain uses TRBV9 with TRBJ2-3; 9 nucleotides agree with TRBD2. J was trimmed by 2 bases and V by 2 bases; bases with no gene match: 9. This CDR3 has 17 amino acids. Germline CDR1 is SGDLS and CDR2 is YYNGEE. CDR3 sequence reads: CASSVSTSGSLTDTQYF. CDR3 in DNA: TGTGCCAGCAGCGTCTCCACTAGCGGGTCCCTCACAGATACGCAGTATTTT. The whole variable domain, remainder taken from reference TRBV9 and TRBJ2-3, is DSGVTQTPKHLITATGQRVTLRCSPRSGDLSVYWYQQSLDQGLQFLIQYYNGEERAKGNILERFSAQQFPDLHSELNLSSLELGDSALYFCASSVSTSGSLTDTQYFGPGTRLTVL.

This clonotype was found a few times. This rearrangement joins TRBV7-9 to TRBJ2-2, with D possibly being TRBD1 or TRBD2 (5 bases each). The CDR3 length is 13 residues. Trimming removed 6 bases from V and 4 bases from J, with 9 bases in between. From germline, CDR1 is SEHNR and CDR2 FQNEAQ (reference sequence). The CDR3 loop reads CASSGGSTGELFF. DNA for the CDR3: TGTGCCAGCAGTGGGGGTTCCACCGGGGAGCTGTTTTTT.

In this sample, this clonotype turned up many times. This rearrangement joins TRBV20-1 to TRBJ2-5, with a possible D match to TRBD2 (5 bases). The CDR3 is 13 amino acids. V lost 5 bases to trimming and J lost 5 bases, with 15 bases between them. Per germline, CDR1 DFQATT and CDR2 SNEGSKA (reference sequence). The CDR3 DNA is TGCAGTGCTCCGGACTCGACGGAGGAGACCCAGTACTTC. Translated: CSAPDSTEETQYF.

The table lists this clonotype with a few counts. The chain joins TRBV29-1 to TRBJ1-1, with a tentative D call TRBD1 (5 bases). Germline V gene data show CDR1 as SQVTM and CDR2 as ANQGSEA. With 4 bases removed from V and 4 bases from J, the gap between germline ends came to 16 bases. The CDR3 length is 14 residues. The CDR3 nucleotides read TGCAGCGTTGGGACACTGGGGGTATCCACTGAAGCTTTCTTT. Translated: CSVGTLGVSTEAFF.

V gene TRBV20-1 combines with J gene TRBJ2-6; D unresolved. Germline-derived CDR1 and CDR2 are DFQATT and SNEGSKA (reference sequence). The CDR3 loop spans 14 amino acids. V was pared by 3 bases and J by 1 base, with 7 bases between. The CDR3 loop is CSASGGSGANVLTF. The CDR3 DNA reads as TGCAGTGCTAGTGGTGGGTCTGGGGCCAACGTCCTGACTTTC.

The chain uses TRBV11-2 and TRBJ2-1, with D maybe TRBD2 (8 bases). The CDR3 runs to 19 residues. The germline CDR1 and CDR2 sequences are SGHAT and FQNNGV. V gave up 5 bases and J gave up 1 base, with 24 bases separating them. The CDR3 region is CASSRRGGAGVSSYNEQFF. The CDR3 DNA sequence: TGTGCCAGCAGCCGCAGGGGGGGAGCGGGAGTAAGTTCCTACAATGAGCAGTTCTTC.

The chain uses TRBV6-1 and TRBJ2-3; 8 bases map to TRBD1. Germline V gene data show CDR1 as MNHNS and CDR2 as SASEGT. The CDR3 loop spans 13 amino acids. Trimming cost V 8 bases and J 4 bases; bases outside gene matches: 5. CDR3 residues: CASGQGSPDTQYF. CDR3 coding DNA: TGTGCCAGCGGACAGGGAAGCCCAGATACGCAGTATTTT.

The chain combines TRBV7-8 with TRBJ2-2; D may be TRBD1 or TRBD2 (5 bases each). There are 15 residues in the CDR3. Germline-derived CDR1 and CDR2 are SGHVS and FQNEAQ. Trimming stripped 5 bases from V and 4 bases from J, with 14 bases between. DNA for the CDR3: TGTGCCAGCAGCCCCGGGGCAGGGAGCACCGGGGAGCTGTTTTTT. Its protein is CASSPGAGSTGELFF.

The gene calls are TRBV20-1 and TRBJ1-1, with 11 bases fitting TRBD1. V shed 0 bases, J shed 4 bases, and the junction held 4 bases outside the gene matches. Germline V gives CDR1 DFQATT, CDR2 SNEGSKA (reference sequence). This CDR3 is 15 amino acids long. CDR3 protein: CSARDSGTGGTEAFF. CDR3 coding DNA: TGCAGTGCTAGAGACTCTGGGACAGGGGGCACTGAAGCTTTCTTT.

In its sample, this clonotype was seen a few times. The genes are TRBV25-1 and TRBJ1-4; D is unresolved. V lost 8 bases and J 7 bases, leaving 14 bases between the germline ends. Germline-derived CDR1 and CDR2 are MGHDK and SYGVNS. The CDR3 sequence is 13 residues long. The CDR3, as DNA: TGTGCCAGCGTCCCCGAAAAGGCTGAAAAACTGTTTTTT. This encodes CASVPEKAEKLFF.

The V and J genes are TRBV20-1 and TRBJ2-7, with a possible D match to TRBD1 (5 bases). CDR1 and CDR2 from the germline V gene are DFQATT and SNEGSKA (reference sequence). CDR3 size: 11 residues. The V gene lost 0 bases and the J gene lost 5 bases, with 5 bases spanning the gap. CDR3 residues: CSAREGHEQYF. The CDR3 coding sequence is TGCAGTGCTAGAGAGGGGCACGAGCAGTACTTC.

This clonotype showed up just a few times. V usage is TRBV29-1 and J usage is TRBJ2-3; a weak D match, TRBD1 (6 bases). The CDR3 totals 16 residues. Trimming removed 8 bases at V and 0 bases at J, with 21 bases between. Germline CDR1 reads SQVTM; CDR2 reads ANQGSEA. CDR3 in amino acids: CSTTGSPPSSTDTQYF. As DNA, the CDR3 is TGCAGCACCACAGGGTCCCCCCCTTCCAGCACAGATACGCAGTATTTT.

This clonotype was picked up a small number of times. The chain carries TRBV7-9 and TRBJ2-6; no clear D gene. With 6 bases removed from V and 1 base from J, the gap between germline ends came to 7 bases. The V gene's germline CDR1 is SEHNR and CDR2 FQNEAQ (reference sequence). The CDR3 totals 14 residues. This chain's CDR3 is CASSHISGANVLTF. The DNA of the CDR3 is TGTGCCAGCAGTCACATTTCTGGGGCCAACGTCCTGACTTTC.

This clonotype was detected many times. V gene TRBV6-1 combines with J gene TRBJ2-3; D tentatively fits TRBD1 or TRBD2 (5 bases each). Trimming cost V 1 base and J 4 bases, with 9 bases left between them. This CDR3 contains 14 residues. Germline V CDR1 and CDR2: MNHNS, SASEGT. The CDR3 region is CASSEGRGADTQYF. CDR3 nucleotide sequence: TGTGCCAGCAGTGAAGGGAGAGGGGCAGATACGCAGTATTTT.

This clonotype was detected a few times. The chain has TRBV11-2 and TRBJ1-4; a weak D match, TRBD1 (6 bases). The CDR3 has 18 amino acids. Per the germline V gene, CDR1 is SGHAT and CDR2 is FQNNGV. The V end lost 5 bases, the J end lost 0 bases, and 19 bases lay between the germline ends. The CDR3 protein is CASSKRTKGVATNEKLFF. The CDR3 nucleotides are TGTGCCAGCAGCAAACGGACCAAGGGGGTTGCAACTAATGAAAAACTGTTTTTT. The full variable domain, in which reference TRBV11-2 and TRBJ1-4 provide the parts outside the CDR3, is EAGVAQSPRYKIIEKRQSVAFWCNPISGHATLYWYQQILGQGPKLLIQFQNNGVVDDSQLPKDRFSAERLKGVDSTLKIQPAKLEDSAVYLCASSKRTKGVATNEKLFFGSGTQLSVL.

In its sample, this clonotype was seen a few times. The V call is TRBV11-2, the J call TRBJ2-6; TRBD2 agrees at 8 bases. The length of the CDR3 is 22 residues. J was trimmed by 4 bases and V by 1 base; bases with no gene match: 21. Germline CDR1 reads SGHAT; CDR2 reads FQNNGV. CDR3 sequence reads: CASSLGFGASGSPGAGANVLTF. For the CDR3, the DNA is TGTGCCAGCAGCTTAGGGTTTGGGGCTAGCGGGTCCCCGGGAGCCGGGGCCAACGTCCTGACTTTC. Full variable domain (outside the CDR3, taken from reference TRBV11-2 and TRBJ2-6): EAGVAQSPRYKIIEKRQSVAFWCNPISGHATLYWYQQILGQGPKLLIQFQNNGVVDDSQLPKDRFSAERLKGVDSTLKIQPAKLEDSAVYLCASSLGFGASGSPGAGANVLTFGAGSRLTVL.

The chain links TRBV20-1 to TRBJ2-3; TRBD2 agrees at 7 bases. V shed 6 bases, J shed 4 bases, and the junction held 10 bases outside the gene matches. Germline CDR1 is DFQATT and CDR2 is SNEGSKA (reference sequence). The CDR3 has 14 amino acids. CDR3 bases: TGCAGTGCGTCTAGCGGCGCTGTCGCAGATACGCAGTATTTT. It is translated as CSASSGAVADTQYF.

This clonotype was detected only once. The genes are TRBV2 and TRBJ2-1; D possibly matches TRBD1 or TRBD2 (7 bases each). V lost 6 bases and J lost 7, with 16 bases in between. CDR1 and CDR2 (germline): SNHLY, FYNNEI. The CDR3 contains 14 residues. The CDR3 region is CASRGRGQGNEQFF. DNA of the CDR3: TGTGCCAGCAGAGGGAGGGGGCAAGGGAATGAGCAGTTCTTC.

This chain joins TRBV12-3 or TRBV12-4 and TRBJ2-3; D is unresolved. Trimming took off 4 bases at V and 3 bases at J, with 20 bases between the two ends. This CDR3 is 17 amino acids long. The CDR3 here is CASSWKANHGRTDTQYF. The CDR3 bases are TGTGCCAGCAGTTGGAAAGCAAACCACGGAAGGACAGATACGCAGTATTTT.